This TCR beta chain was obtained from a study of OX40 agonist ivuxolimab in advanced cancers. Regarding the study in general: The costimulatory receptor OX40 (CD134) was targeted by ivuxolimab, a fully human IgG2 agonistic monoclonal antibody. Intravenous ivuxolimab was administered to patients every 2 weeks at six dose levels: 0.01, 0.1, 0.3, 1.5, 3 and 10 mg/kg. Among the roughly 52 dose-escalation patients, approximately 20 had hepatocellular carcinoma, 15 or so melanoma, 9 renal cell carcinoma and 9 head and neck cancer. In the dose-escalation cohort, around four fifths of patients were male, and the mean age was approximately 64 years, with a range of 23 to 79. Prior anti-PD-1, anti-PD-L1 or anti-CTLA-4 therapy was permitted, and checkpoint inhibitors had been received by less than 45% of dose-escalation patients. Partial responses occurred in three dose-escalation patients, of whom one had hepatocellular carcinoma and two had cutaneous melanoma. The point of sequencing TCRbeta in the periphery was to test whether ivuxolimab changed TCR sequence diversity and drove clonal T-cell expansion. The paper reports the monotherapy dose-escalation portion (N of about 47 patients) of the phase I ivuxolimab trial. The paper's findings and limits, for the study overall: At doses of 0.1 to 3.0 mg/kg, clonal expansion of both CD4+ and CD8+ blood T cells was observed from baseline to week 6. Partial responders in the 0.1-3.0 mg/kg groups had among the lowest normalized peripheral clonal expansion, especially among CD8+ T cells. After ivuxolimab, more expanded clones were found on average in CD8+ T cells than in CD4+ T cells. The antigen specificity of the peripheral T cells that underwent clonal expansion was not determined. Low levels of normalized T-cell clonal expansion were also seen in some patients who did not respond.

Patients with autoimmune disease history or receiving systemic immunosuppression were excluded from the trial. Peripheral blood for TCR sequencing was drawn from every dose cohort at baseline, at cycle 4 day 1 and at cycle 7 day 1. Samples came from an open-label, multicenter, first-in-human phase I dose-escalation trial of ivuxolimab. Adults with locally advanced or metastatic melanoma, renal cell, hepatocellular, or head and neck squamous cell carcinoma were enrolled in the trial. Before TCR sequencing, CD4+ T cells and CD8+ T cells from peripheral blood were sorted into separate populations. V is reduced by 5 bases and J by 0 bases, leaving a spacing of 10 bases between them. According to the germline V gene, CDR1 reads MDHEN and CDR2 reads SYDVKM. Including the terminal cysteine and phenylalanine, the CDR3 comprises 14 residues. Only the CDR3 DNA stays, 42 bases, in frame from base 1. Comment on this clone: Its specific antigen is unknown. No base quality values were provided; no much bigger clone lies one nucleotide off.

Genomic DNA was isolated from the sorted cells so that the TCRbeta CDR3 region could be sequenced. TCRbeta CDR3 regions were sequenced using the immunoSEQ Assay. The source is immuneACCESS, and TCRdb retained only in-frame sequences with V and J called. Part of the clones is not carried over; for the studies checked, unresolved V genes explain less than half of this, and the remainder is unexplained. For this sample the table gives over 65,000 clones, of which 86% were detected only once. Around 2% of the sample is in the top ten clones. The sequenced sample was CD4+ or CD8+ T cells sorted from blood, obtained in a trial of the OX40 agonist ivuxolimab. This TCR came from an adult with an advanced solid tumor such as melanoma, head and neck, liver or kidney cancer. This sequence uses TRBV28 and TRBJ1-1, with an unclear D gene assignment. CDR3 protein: CASSLSSVNTEAFF. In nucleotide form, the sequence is TGTGCCAGCAGTCTCTCGTCAGTGAACACTGAAGCTTTCTTT.